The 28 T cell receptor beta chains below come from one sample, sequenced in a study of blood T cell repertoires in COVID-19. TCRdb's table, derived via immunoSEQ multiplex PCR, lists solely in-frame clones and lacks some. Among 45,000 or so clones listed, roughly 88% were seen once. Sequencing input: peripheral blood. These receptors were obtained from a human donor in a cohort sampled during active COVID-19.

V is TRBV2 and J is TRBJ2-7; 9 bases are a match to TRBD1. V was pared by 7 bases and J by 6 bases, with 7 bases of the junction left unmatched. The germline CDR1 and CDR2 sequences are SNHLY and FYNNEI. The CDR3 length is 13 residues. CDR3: CASNGQGIFEQYF. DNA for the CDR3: TGTGCCAGCAATGGACAGGGGATCTTCGAGCAGTACTTC.

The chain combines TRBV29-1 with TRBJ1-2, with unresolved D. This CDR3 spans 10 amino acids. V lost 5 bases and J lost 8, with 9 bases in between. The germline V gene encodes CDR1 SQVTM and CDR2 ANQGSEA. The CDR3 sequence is CSVKTGGYTF. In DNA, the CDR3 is TGCAGCGTTAAAACGGGGGGCTACACCTTC. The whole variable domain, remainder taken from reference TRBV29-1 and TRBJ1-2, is SAVISQKPSRDICQRGTSLTIQCQVDSQVTMMFWYRQQPGQSLTLIATANQGSEATYESGFVIDKFPISRPNLTFSTLTVSNMSPEDSSIYLCSVKTGGYTFGSGTRLTVV.

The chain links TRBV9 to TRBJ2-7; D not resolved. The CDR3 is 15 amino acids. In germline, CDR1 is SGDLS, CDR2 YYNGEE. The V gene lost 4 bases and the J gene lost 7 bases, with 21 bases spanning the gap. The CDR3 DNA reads TGTGCCAGCAGCCCACACCTAGAGAAGAGTGGGGAGCAGTACTTC. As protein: CASSPHLEKSGEQYF. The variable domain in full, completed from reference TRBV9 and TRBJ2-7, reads DSGVTQTPKHLITATGQRVTLRCSPRSGDLSVYWYQQSLDQGLQFLIQYYNGEERAKGNILERFSAQQFPDLHSELNLSSLELGDSALYFCASSPHLEKSGEQYFGPGTRLTVT.

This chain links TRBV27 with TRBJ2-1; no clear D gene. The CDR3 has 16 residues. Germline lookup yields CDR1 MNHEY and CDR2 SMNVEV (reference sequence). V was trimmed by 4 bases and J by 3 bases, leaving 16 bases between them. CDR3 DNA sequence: TGTGCCAGCAGTTGGTTCTCGGTGAGGCGCTACAATGAGCAGTTCTTC. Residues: CASSWFSVRRYNEQFF.

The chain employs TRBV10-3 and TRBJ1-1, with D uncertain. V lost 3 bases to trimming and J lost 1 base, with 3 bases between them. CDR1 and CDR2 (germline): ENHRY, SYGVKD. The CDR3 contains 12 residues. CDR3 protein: CAISDRNTEAFF. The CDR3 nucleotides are TGTGCCATCAGTGATAGGAACACTGAAGCTTTCTTT.

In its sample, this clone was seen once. The CDR3 region has the DNA TGCGCCAGCAGCCAACCCGGGACAGCTTACAATCAGCCCCAGCATTTT. This encodes CASSQPGTAYNQPQHF. This chain uses TRBV4-1 with TRBJ1-5, with TRBD1 matching 7 bases. J was trimmed by 3 bases and V by 2 bases; bases with no gene match: 7. The CDR3 covers 16 residues. The V gene's germline CDR1 is MGHRA and CDR2 YSYEKL.

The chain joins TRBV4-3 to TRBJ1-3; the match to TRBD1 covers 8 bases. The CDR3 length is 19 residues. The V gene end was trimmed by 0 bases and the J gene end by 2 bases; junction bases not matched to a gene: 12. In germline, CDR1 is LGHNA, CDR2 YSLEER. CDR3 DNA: TGCGCCAGCAGCCAAGACTTGTATACGCAACAGGGGGCTGGAAACACCATATATTTT. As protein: CASSQDLYTQQGAGNTIYF.

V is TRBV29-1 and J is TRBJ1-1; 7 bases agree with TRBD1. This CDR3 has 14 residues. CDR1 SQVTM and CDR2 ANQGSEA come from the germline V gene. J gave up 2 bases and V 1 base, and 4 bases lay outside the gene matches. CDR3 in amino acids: CSVEVGQRNTEAFF. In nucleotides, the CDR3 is TGCAGCGTTGAAGTGGGACAGAGAAACACTGAAGCTTTCTTT.

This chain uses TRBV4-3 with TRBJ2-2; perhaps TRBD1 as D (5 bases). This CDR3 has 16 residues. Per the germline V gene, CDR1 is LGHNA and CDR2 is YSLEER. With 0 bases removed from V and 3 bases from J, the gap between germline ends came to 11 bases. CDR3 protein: CASSQEAGSHTGELFF. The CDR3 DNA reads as TGCGCCAGCAGCCAAGAGGCAGGGTCCCACACCGGGGAGCTGTTTTTT.

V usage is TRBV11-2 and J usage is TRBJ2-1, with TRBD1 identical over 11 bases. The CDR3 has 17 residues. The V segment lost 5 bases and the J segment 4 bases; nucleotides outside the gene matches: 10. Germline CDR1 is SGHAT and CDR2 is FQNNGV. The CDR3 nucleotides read TGTGCCAGCAGCCCGGACCGGGACAGGGGGAGGTACAATGAGCAGTTCTTC. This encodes CASSPDRDRGRYNEQFF.

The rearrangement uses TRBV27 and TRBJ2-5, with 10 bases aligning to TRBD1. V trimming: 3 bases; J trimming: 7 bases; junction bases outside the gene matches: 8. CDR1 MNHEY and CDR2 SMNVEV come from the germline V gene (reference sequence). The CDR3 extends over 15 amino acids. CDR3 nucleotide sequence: TGTGCCAGCAGTTTTGTGGGGACAGGGGCGGTGACCCAGTACTTC. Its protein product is CASSFVGTGAVTQYF.

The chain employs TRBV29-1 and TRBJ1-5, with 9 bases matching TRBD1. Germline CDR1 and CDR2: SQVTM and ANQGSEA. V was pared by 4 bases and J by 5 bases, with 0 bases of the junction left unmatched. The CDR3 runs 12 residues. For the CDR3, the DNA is TGCAGCGTTGGGACAGGGGATCAGCCCCAGCATTTT. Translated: CSVGTGDQPQHF.

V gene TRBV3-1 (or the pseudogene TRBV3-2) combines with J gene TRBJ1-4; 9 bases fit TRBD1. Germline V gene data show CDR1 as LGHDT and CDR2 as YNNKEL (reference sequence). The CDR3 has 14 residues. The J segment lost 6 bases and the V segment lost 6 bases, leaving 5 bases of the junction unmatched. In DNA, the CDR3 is TGTGCCAGCAGTCATACAGGGGGCGATGAAAAACTGTTTTTT. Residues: CASSHTGGDEKLFF.

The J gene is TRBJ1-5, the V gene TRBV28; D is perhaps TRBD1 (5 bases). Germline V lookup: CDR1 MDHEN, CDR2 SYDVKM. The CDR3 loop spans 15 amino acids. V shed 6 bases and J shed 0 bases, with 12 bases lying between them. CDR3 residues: CASRVGVNSNQPQHF. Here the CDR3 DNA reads TGTGCCAGCAGAGTAGGGGTGAATAGCAATCAGCCCCAGCATTTT.

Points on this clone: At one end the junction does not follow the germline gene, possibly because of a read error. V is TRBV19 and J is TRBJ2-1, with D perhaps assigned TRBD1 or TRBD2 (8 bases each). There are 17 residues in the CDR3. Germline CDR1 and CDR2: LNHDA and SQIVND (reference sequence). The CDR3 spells CASTGGGLARSHNEQFF. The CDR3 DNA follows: TGTGCTAGTACAGGGGGTGGACTAGCCCGTTCCCACAATGAGCAGTTCTTC.

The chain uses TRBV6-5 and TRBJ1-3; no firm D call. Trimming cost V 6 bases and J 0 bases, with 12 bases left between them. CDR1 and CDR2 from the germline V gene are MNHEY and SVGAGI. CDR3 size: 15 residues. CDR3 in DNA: TGTGCCAGCAGACGGGCTGAGGGCTCTGGAAACACCATATATTTT. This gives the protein CASRRAEGSGNTIYF.

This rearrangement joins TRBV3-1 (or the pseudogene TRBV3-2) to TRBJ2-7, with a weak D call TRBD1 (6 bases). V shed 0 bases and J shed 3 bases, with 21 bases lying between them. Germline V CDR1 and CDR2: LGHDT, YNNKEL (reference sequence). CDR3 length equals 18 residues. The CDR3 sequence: CASSQDLMVRGKLYEQYF. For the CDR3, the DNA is TGTGCCAGCAGCCAAGACCTTATGGTCAGGGGAAAACTCTACGAGCAGTACTTC.

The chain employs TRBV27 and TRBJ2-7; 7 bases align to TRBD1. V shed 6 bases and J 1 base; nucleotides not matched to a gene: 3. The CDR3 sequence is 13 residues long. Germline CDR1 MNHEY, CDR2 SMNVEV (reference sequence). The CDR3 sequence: CASRLRGSYEQYF. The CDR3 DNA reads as TGTGCCAGCAGGCTCAGGGGGTCCTACGAGCAGTACTTC.

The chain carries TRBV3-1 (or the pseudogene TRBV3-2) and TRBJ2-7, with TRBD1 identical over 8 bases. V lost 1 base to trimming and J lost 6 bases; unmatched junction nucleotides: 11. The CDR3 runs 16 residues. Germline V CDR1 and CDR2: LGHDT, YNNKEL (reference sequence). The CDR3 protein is CASSQGPLGQGLEQYF. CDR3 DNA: TGTGCCAGCAGCCAAGGTCCCTTAGGACAGGGCCTCGAGCAGTACTTC.

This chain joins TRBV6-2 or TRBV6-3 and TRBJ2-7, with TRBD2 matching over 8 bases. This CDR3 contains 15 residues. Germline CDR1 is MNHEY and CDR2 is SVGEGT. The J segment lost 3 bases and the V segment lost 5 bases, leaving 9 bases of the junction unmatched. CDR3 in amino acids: CASSPPGTRHYEQYF. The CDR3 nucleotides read TGTGCCAGCAGTCCGCCGGGGACTAGGCACTACGAGCAGTACTTC.

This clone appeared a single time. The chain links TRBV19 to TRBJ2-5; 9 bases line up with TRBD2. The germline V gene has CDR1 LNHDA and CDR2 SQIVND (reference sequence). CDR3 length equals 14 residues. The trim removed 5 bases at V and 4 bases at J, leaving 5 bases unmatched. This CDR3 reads CASSVQRGVETQYF. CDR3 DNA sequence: TGTGCCAGTAGTGTCCAGCGGGGGGTAGAGACCCAGTACTTC.

The CDR3 here is CASSVTSGAPYEQYF. The CDR3 DNA is TGTGCCAGCAGTGTGACTAGCGGGGCTCCCTACGAGCAGTACTTC. This chain joins TRBV2 and TRBJ2-7; 11 positions agree with TRBD2. Unmatched junction bases numbered 4, after V lost 4 bases and J lost 2 bases. The CDR3 is made up of 15 amino acids. CDR1 and CDR2 (germline): SNHLY, FYNNEI.

CDR3 sequence reads: CSASRDASGKETQYF. In DNA form, the CDR3 reads TGCAGTGCTAGTAGGGATGCTAGCGGGAAAGAGACCCAGTACTTC. This chain joins TRBV20-1 and TRBJ2-5, with TRBD2 matching 9 bases. The CDR3 length is 15 residues. Germline trimming cut 3 bases from V and 3 bases from J; bases unmatched to any gene: 8. CDR1 and CDR2 from the germline V gene are DFQATT and SNEGSKA (reference sequence).

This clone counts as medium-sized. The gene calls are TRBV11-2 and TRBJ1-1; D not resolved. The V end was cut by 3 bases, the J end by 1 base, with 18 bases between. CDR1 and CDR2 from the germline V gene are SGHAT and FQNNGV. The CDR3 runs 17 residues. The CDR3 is CASSFVKTAAKNTEAFF. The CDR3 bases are TGTGCCAGCAGCTTTGTAAAGACCGCGGCTAAGAACACTGAAGCTTTCTTT.

CDR3 loop: CATSEALAGSYNEQFF. The CDR3 DNA sequence: TGTGCCACCAGTGAAGCTCTAGCGGGATCCTACAATGAGCAGTTCTTC. V is TRBV24-1 and J is TRBJ2-1, with 9 bases fitting TRBD2. V gave up 4 bases and J gave up 1 base; unmatched junction bases: 4. The CDR3 runs to 16 residues. Germline V gene sequence: CDR1 KGHDR, CDR2 SFDVKD.

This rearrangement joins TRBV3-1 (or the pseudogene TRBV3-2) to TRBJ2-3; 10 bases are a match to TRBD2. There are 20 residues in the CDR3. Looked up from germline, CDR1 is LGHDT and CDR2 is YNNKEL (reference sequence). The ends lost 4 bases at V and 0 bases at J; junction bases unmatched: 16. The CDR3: CASSPRKTAGTSDSTDTQYF. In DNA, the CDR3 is TGTGCCAGCAGCCCACGAAAGACGGCCGGGACTAGCGACAGCACAGATACGCAGTATTTT.

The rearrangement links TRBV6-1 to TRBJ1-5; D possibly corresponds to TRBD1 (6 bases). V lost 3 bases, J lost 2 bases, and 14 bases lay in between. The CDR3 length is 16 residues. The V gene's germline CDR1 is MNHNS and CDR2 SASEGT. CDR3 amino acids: CASSDRGFPGNQPQHF. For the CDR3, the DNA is TGTGCCAGCAGTGATAGGGGGTTTCCTGGCAATCAGCCCCAGCATTTT.

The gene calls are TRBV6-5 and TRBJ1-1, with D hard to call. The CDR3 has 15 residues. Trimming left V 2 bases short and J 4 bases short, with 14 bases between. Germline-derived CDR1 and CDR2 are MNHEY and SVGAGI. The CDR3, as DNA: TGTGCCAGCAGTTACGTGTCCAAGGGAGGCACTGAAGCTTTCTTT. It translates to CASSYVSKGGTEAFF.